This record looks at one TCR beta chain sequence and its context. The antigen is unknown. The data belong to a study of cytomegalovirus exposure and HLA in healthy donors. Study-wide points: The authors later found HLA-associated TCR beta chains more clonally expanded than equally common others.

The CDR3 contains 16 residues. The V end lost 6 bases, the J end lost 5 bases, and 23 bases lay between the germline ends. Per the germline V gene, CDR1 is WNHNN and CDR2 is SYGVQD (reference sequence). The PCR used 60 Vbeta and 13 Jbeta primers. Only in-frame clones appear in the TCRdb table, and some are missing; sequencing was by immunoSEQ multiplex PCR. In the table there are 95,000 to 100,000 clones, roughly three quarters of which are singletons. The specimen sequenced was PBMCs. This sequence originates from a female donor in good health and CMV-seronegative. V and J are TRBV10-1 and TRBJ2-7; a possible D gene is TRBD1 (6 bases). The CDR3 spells CASSGPRGSGLDEQYF. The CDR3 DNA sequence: TGCGCCAGCAGCGGCCCCAGGGGATCGGGTCTCGACGAGCAGTACTTC.